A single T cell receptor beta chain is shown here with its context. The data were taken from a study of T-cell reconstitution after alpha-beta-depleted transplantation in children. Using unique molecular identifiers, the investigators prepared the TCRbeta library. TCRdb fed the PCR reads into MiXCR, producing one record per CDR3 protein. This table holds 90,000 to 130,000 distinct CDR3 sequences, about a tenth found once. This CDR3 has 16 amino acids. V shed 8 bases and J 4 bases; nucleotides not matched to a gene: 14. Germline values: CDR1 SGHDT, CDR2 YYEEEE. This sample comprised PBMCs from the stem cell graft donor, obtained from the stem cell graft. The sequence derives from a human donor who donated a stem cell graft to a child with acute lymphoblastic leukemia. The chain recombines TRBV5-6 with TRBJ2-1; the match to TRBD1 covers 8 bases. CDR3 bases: TGTGCCAGTTCGGACAGGGCCTACGATTCGTACAATGAGCAGTTCTTC. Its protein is CASSDRAYDSYNEQFF.